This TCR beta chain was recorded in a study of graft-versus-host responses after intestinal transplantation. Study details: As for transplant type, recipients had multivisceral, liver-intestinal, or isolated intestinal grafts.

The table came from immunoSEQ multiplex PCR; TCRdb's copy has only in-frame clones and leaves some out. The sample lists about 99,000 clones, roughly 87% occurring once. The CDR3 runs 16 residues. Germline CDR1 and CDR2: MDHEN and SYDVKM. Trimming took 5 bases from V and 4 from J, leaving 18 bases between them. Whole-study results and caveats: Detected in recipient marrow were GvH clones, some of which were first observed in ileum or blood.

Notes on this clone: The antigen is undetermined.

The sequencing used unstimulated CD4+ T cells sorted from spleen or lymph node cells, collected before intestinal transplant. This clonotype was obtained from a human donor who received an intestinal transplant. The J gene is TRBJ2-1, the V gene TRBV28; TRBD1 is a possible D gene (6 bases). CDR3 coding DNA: TGTGCCAGCAGTCGGAGCTTGGGACACGGATACAATGAGCAGTTCTTC. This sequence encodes CASSRSLGHGYNEQFF.